This T cell receptor beta chain originates from a study of cytomegalovirus exposure and HLA in healthy donors. Use of 60 Vbeta and 13 Jbeta primers characterized the PCR. Only in-frame clones appear in the TCRdb table, and some are missing; sequencing was by immunoSEQ multiplex PCR. Found here are 40,000 or so clones; the top ten clones hold around 7.4%. Notes on this clone: Antigen unknown.

Every donor was a healthy person donating bone marrow. Study-wide results and limits: Further analysis was carried out later, and it showed several of the most significant clusters appearing linked to common viral pathogens. Later analysis suggested most CMV-associated TCR beta chains were HLA-restricted. Indistinguishable V segments such as TRBV6-2 and TRBV6-3 were excluded.

The CDR3 is 14 residues long. The trim removed 4 bases at V and 2 bases at J, leaving 5 bases unmatched. The germline V gene has CDR1 KGHSH and CDR2 LQKENI. Sequenced input: PBMCs. The genes are TRBV18 and TRBJ2-7; 7 positions match TRBD2. The clonotype was recovered from a male donor in good health and CMV-seronegative. The DNA for the CDR3 is TGTGCCAGCTCACGTGGGAGGGCCGCCTACGAGCAGTACTTC. This sequence encodes CASSRGRAAYEQYF.